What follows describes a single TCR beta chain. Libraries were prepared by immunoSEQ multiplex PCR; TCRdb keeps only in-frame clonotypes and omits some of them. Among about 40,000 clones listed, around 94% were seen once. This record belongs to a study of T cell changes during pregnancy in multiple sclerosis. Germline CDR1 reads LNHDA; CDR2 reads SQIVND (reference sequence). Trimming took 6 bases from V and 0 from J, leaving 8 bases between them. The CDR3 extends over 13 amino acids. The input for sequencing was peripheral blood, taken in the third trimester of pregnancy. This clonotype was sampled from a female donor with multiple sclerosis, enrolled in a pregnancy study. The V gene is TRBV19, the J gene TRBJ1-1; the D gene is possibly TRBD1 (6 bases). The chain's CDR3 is CASSRGLNTEAFF. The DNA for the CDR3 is TGTGCCAGTAGCAGGGGACTGAACACTGAAGCTTTCTTT.